This section outlines one T cell receptor beta chain sequence together with its context. This record comes from a study of shared T cell receptors in the human thymus. Profiled with immunoSEQ multiplex PCR; TCRdb holds only in-frame clones, not every one. The data contain some 660,000 clones, more than 75% of them seen just once; the ten biggest clones take up roughly 0.0086%. This CDR3 is 14 amino acids long. V was clipped by 1 base and J by 10 bases; unmatched bases: 7. In germline, CDR1 is SGHVS, CDR2 FQNEAQ. The data also belong to a second study, concerning human thymus T cells. This second report adds: Corrective cardiac surgery supplied the resected thymus tissue. Seemingly biased V and J gene usage marked thymic and blood repertoires. Unrelated people showed highly overlapping thymic repertoires, related research reported.

The chain recombines TRBV7-8 with TRBJ2-1, with 7 bases identical to TRBD2. This TCR derives from a boy under three years old with a congenital heart defect. Sequenced input: thymocytes. The CDR3 nucleotides read TGTGCCAGCAGCTTAGGGACTAGTAATCGAGAGCAGTTCTTC. Protein sequence: CASSLGTSNREQFF.